These 30 T cell receptor beta chains originate from one sample sequenced in a study of blood T cell repertoires in COVID-19. The data were produced by immunoSEQ multiplex PCR, yet TCRdb's version contains in-frame clones alone and is incomplete. The sample consists of about 260,000 clones, 83% of them appearing once. Sequenced material: peripheral blood. The receptors were gathered from a woman aged 45-65 years who had recovered from COVID-19.

The rearrangement uses TRBV6-4 and TRBJ2-7; D is possibly TRBD2 (5 bases). This CDR3 is built from 14 residues. Germline values: CDR1 MRHNA, CDR2 SNTAGT. Trimming pared 7 bases from V and 3 bases from J, leaving 16 bases between. The CDR3 reads CASTEKGLDYEQYF. As DNA, the CDR3 is TGTGCCAGCACCGAGAAAGGACTCGACTACGAGCAGTACTTC.

The rearrangement links TRBV19 to TRBJ1-2; 8 nucleotides agree with TRBD1. Germline V gene data show CDR1 as LNHDA and CDR2 as SQIVND (reference sequence). The V and J ends lost 3 bases and 10 bases, in that order; junction bases with no gene match: 13. This CDR3 has 15 amino acids. The CDR3, as DNA: TGTGCCAGTAGTATCGCGCCTGGGACAGGTGATGACTACACCTTC. As protein: CASSIAPGTGDDYTF.

The chain has TRBV18 and TRBJ2-1; weak D call: TRBD1 (6 bases). Deletions cut 6 bases from V and 3 bases from J, with 18 bases between. There are 16 residues in the CDR3. Per germline, CDR1 KGHSH and CDR2 LQKENI. DNA of the CDR3: TGTGCCAGCTCCTCTCGATCGCAGGGGTTCTACAATGAGCAGTTCTTC. This codes for CASSSRSQGFYNEQFF.

The V call is TRBV28, the J call TRBJ1-5, with 7 bases identical to TRBD1. The CDR3 loop spans 15 amino acids. Germline lookup yields CDR1 MDHEN and CDR2 SYDVKM. The trim removed 6 bases at V and 5 bases at J, leaving 10 bases unmatched. CDR3 sequence: CASRGTANRYQPQHF. The CDR3 DNA sequence: TGTGCCAGCAGAGGGACAGCGAACCGTTATCAGCCCCAGCATTTT.

The chain joins TRBV10-3 to TRBJ1-2; D gene unclear. Trimming stripped 6 bases from V and 6 bases from J, with 14 bases between. The CDR3 is made up of 13 amino acids. Germline V gene sequence: CDR1 ENHRY, CDR2 SYGVKD. The CDR3 loop reads CAISPREGNGYTF. CDR3 bases: TGTGCCATCAGCCCGAGGGAGGGTAATGGCTACACCTTC.

This chain joins TRBV18 and TRBJ1-1, with D tentatively TRBD1 (5 bases). The V end lost 5 bases, the J end lost 0 bases, and 10 bases lay between the germline ends. The CDR3 extends over 14 amino acids. Germline CDR1 is KGHSH and CDR2 is LQKENI. The DNA of the CDR3 is TGTGCCAGCTCAAAGACAGCAGTGAACACTGAAGCTTTCTTT. It is translated as CASSKTAVNTEAFF.

CDR3 residues: CASIDRDSDTQYF. DNA of the CDR3: TGTGCCAGCATCGACAGGGATTCAGATACGCAGTATTTT. The genes are TRBV27 and TRBJ2-3; 7 positions agree with TRBD1. The CDR3 has 13 residues. The germline CDR1 and CDR2 sequences are MNHEY and SMNVEV (reference sequence). The V gene end was trimmed by 7 bases and the J gene end by 4 bases; junction bases not matched to a gene: 5.

This chain joins TRBV7-9 and TRBJ2-7; D perhaps matches TRBD2 (5 bases). From germline, CDR1 is SEHNR and CDR2 FQNEAQ (reference sequence). The CDR3 has 14 amino acids. V shed 1 base and J shed 4 bases, with 11 bases lying between them. For the CDR3, the DNA is TGTGCCAGCAGCTTAGAGGAGGTCGTTTACGAGCAGTACTTC. This encodes CASSLEEVVYEQYF.

V and J are TRBV6-2 or TRBV6-3 and TRBJ2-7; 11 bases match TRBD1. The CDR3 totals 19 residues. The germline gives CDR1 MNHEY, CDR2 SVGEGT. J gave up 0 bases and V 4 bases, and 14 bases lay outside the gene matches. The CDR3 nucleotides read TGTGCCAGCAGTTGGGGCCGAGAGACCGGGACAGGGGGCTCCTACGAGCAGTACTTC. It yields the protein CASSWGRETGTGGSYEQYF.

This chain joins TRBV6-6 and TRBJ1-1; TRBD1 matches at 7 bases. Germline CDR1 MNHNY, CDR2 SVGAGI (reference sequence). The CDR3 has 15 residues. V lost 4 bases to trimming and J lost 1 base; unmatched junction nucleotides: 6. The CDR3 loop reads CASSLSDRTNTEAFF. In DNA, the CDR3 is TGTGCCAGCAGTTTGTCGGACAGGACGAACACTGAAGCTTTCTTT.

This rearrangement joins TRBV28 to TRBJ1-1; D gene uncertain. There are 15 residues in the CDR3. CDR1 is MDHEN, CDR2 SYDVKM, per germline. V lost 8 bases to trimming and J lost 1 base, with 17 bases between them. This CDR3 reads CASSSTGGSNTEAFF. The CDR3 DNA reads as TGTGCCAGCTCCTCCACTGGAGGGTCGAACACTGAAGCTTTCTTT. Drawing the rest from reference TRBV28 and TRBJ1-1, the complete variable domain is DVKVTQSSRYLVKRTGEKVFLECVQDMDHENMFWYRQDPGLGLRLIYFSYDVKMKEKGDIPEGYSVSREKKERFSLILESASTNQTSMYLCASSSTGGSNTEAFFGQGTRLTVV.

This clone was seen a handful of times. V gene TRBV28 combines with J gene TRBJ1-6, with D possibly TRBD1 on 6 matching bases. This CDR3 spans 14 amino acids. Per germline, CDR1 MDHEN and CDR2 SYDVKM. V lost 6 bases to trimming and J lost 9 bases, with 15 bases between them. Here the CDR3 reads CASSTNRDGSPLHF. CDR3 bases: TGTGCCAGCAGCACAAACAGGGATGGTTCACCCCTCCACTTT.

The chain uses TRBV11-2 and TRBJ2-1, with 7 bases aligning to TRBD2. The CDR3 contains 17 residues. Trimming cost V 0 bases and J 8 bases; bases outside gene matches: 13. Per germline, CDR1 SGHAT and CDR2 FQNNGV. The DNA for the CDR3 is TGTGCCAGCAGCTTAGATGGCCGGGACTACATTAGGCATGAGCAGTTCTTC. It yields the protein CASSLDGRDYIRHEQFF. Variable domain in full (rest from reference TRBV11-2 and TRBJ2-1): EAGVAQSPRYKIIEKRQSVAFWCNPISGHATLYWYQQILGQGPKLLIQFQNNGVVDDSQLPKDRFSAERLKGVDSTLKIQPAKLEDSAVYLCASSLDGRDYIRHEQFFGPGTRLTVL.

V and J are TRBV6-2 or TRBV6-3 and TRBJ1-2, with 7 positions matching TRBD1. The J segment lost 0 bases and the V segment lost 6 bases, leaving 10 bases of the junction unmatched. The CDR3 contains 16 residues. Germline CDR1 and CDR2: MNHEY and SVGEGT. The CDR3 loop reads CASSRGTAKTNYGYTF. The CDR3 DNA follows: TGTGCCAGCAGCCGGGGGACAGCAAAAACTAACTATGGCTACACCTTC.

J is TRBJ2-1 and V is TRBV30, with TRBD2 matching over 11 bases. This CDR3 has 16 residues. Germline V gene sequence: CDR1 GTSNPN, CDR2 SVGIG (reference sequence). J lost 6 bases, V lost 7 bases, and 14 bases had no gene match. The CDR3 nucleotides read TGTGCCTCAACTCCGTCCGGGACTAGCGGAACCAATGAGCAGTTCTTC. Translating it yields CASTPSGTSGTNEQFF.

V gene TRBV6-5 combines with J gene TRBJ1-2, with a weak D call TRBD1 (6 bases). Germline values: CDR1 MNHEY, CDR2 SVGAGI. The CDR3 contains 13 residues. Trimming pared 2 bases from V and 7 bases from J, leaving 11 bases between. CDR3 sequence reads: CASSYAGVGGYTF. The CDR3 DNA reads as TGTGCCAGCAGTTACGCAGGGGTCGGTGGCTACACCTTC.

The CDR3 region has the DNA TGTGCCAGCAGGTCGGGACAGGGAGGTTTCGAAAAACTGTTTTTT. Its protein product is CASRSGQGGFEKLFF. This sequence joins TRBV28 and TRBJ1-4, with TRBD1 matching 9 bases. This CDR3 region has 15 residues. Per the germline V gene, CDR1 is MDHEN and CDR2 is SYDVKM. V was pared by 6 bases and J by 8 bases, with 10 bases of the junction left unmatched.

V usage is TRBV4-1 and J usage is TRBJ1-2; perhaps TRBD1 as D (6 bases). The CDR3 has 13 amino acids. Trimming cost V 1 base and J 10 bases, with 13 bases left between them. Germline-derived CDR1 and CDR2 are MGHRA and YSYEKL. The CDR3 DNA reads as TGCGCCAGCAGCCAAGTACAGGGAAGGGTCTACACCTTC. Its translation is CASSQVQGRVYTF.

This chain connects TRBV18 to TRBJ2-5; maybe TRBD2 (6 bases). Trimming stripped 9 bases from V and 4 bases from J, with 15 bases between. The CDR3 extends over 13 amino acids. The germline V gene has CDR1 KGHSH and CDR2 LQKENI. This CDR3 reads CASSAGTLETQYF. CDR3 coding DNA: TGTGCCAGTAGTGCGGGAACTTTAGAGACCCAGTACTTC.

As to this clone: This sample also contains other DNA sequences that code for the same CDR3. The chain combines TRBV6-2 or TRBV6-3 with TRBJ1-5; no definite D call. Germline V gene lookup returns CDR1 MNHEY and CDR2 SVGEGT. V gave up 3 bases and J gave up 0 bases, with 6 bases separating them. This CDR3 has 14 amino acids. The CDR3 nucleotides read TGTGCCAGCAGTTATACCTATAGCAATCAGCCCCAGCATTTT. This encodes CASSYTYSNQPQHF.

J is TRBJ1-4 and V is TRBV6-5; no definite D call. Germline V lookup: CDR1 MNHEY, CDR2 SVGAGI. The CDR3 contains 16 residues. The V end was cut by 1 base, the J end by 0 bases, with 9 bases between. The CDR3 sequence is CASSYFLSPTNEKLFF. CDR3 DNA: TGTGCCAGCAGTTACTTTTTAAGCCCAACTAATGAAAAACTGTTTTTT.

The rearrangement uses TRBV5-4 and TRBJ2-1; 10 nucleotides line up with TRBD1. Germline CDR1 SGHNT, CDR2 YYREEE (reference sequence). The CDR3 consists of 16 residues. The V gene end was trimmed by 4 bases and the J gene end by 7 bases; junction bases not matched to a gene: 11. The CDR3: CASSGPGQGFLNEQFF. The DNA of the CDR3 is TGTGCCAGCAGCGGACCGGGACAGGGGTTTTTGAATGAGCAGTTCTTC.

V usage is TRBV6-2 or TRBV6-3 and J usage is TRBJ1-4; D possibly corresponds to TRBD1 (6 bases). Germline CDR1 is MNHEY and CDR2 is SVGEGT. The V end lost 6 bases, the J end lost 12 bases, and 23 bases lay between the germline ends. The CDR3 has 15 residues. The CDR3 DNA reads TGTGCCAGCAGCCGCGGACAGCTCGGGTGGGAAGAACTGTTTTTT. Its protein is CASSRGQLGWEELFF.

The chain combines TRBV7-3 with TRBJ1-1; 8 bases match TRBD1. J gave up 1 base and V 2 bases, and 3 bases lay outside the gene matches. This CDR3 comprises 15 residues. Germline V gene lookup returns CDR1 SGHTA and CDR2 FQGTGA. CDR3 in DNA: TGTGCCAGCAGCTTATTAGGACAGGGGAACACTGAAGCTTTCTTT. This sequence encodes CASSLLGQGNTEAFF.

This chain uses TRBV6-5 with TRBJ1-6; D is perhaps TRBD1 (5 bases). The V end lost 9 bases, the J end lost 7 bases, and 16 bases lay between the germline ends. This CDR3 is 14 amino acids long. Germline V gene lookup returns CDR1 MNHEY and CDR2 SVGAGI. CDR3 sequence: CASKKQVWNSPLHF. CDR3 sequence (DNA): TGTGCCAGTAAAAAACAGGTCTGGAATTCACCCCTCCACTTT.

The gene calls are TRBV7-3 and TRBJ2-2; 7 nucleotides match TRBD2. Looked up from germline, CDR1 is SGHTA and CDR2 is FQGTGA. With 0 bases clipped from V and 4 bases from J, the junction kept 2 bases outside the gene matches. The CDR3 has 15 amino acids. Written as DNA, the CDR3 is TGTGCCAGCAGCTTAACGGGGGGGATCACCGGGGAGCTGTTTTTT. Its protein product is CASSLTGGITGELFF.

The genes are TRBV7-9 and TRBJ1-1; D is undetermined. The CDR3 contains 12 residues. Germline V gene lookup returns CDR1 SEHNR and CDR2 FQNEAQ (reference sequence). V lost 7 bases, J lost 4 bases, and 10 bases lay in between. CDR3 DNA sequence: TGTGCCAGCAACGAGCGGGGCACTGAAGCTTTCTTT. This encodes CASNERGTEAFF.

This clone was detected a few times. This chain uses TRBV11-2 with TRBJ1-1; D possibly corresponds to TRBD1 (5 bases). This CDR3 is 13 amino acids long. The germline V gene has CDR1 SGHAT and CDR2 FQNNGV. The V gene lost 1 base and the J gene lost 4 bases, with 7 bases spanning the gap. CDR3: CASSLGRATEAFF. CDR3 bases: TGTGCCAGCAGCTTAGGCAGGGCCACTGAAGCTTTCTTT.

V is TRBV10-3 and J is TRBJ2-2; tentative D call: TRBD1 (5 bases). The CDR3 is 15 amino acids. The germline CDR1 and CDR2 sequences are ENHRY and SYGVKD. Trimming pared 4 bases from V and 0 bases from J, leaving 9 bases between. CDR3 sequence reads: CAISVDSSNTGELFF. DNA of the CDR3: TGTGCCATCAGTGTAGACAGTTCGAACACCGGGGAGCTGTTTTTT.

DNA for the CDR3: TGTGCCAGCAGGGTAGGAACAGGGGATGGCTACACCTTC. Residues: CASRVGTGDGYTF. The V and J genes are TRBV12-3 or TRBV12-4 and TRBJ1-2, with TRBD1 matching 7 bases. V lost 6 bases, J lost 6 bases, and 7 bases stayed unmatched. The CDR3 has 13 amino acids.